This T cell receptor (beta chain) appears in the sequencing data of a study of cytomegalovirus exposure and HLA in healthy donors. Regarding the study as a whole: Based on reports, TCR beta sequences accurately predicted HLA-A and HLA-B alleles for most subjects. Several of the most significant clusters appeared linked to common viral pathogens, based on a later analysis.

PCR was performed using 60 Vbeta and 13 Jbeta primers. The method was immunoSEQ multiplex PCR; TCRdb's version includes in-frame clones alone and lacks a portion of them. The sample lists 150,000 to 200,000 clones, roughly 87% seen once, with under 1.2% in the top ten. CDR3 length: 13 amino acids. V lost 3 bases and J 8 bases, leaving 12 bases between the germline ends. Germline V CDR1 and CDR2: MNHEY, SMNVEV (reference sequence). As to this clone: Antigen specificity is unknown.

The receptor was isolated from a boy aged 2 to 10 in good health and CMV-seronegative. The sequencing sample was made of PBMCs. This chain links TRBV27 with TRBJ2-3; no reliable D call. Written as DNA, the CDR3 is TGTGCCAGCAGTTTCCGGGTAGTGAGTACGCAGTATTTT. Its translation: CASSFRVVSTQYF.